The 8 T cell receptor beta chains listed next were all sequenced from one sample in a study of cytomegalovirus exposure and HLA in healthy donors. Primers included in the PCR were 60 Vbeta and 13 Jbeta primers. Data came from immunoSEQ multiplex PCR; TCRdb stores just in-frame clones and leaves some out. The sample records 300,000 or so clones, 80% to 90% being singletons. Sequencing input: PBMCs. Every receptor here comes from a woman in her thirties or forties in good health and CMV-seropositive.

The genes are TRBV9 and TRBJ2-5; 10 bases map to TRBD1. This CDR3 has 16 amino acids. Trimming removed 2 bases from V and 7 bases from J; junction bases left unmatched: 11. CDR1 is SGDLS and CDR2 is YYNGEE in the germline V gene. The CDR3 nucleotides read TGTGCCAGCAGCGTTACCGGGACAGGGGACTTCGGGACCCAGTACTTC. Protein product: CASSVTGTGDFGTQYF.

This clone was found once. This CDR3 is CASSADRGPGEQYF. In DNA, the CDR3 is TGTGCCAGCAGCGCGGACAGGGGGCCGGGCGAGCAGTACTTC. This chain connects TRBV7-2 to TRBJ2-7; 11 bases are a match to TRBD1. The germline gives CDR1 SGHTA, CDR2 FQGNSA. V lost 5 bases and J lost 6; bases outside the gene matches: 6. The CDR3 consists of 14 residues.

The chain uses TRBV21-1 and TRBJ2-1; the D segment call TRBD2 is taken from the table without a DNA check. TRBV21-1 is listed as a pseudogene. CDR3 length equals 16 residues. The CDR3 DNA follows: TGTGCCAGCAGCTCACCCCGGGATAGCCCTCCGAATGAGCAGTTCTTC. Its protein product is CASSSPRDSPPNEQFF.

The rearrangement links TRBV19 to TRBJ1-6; the D gene is possibly TRBD1 (5 bases). V lost 2 bases and J 7 bases, leaving 9 bases between the germline ends. The CDR3 consists of 14 residues. Germline V lookup: CDR1 LNHDA, CDR2 SQIVND (reference sequence). The CDR3 protein is CASSISGKNSPLHF. The CDR3 DNA sequence: TGTGCCAGTAGTATATCAGGGAAGAATTCACCCCTCCACTTT.

This rearrangement joins TRBV7-8 to TRBJ1-2; 9 nucleotides align to TRBD1. Germline-derived CDR1 and CDR2 are SGHVS and FQNEAQ. V trimming: 5 bases; J trimming: 8 bases; junction bases outside the gene matches: 6. This CDR3 contains 13 residues. CDR3 DNA sequence: TGTGCCAGCAGCCCGGGACAGGGCTTAGGCTACACCTTC. It yields the protein CASSPGQGLGYTF.

This sequence joins TRBV30 and TRBJ2-1; D not resolved. CDR1 and CDR2 from the germline V gene are GTSNPN and SVGIG (reference sequence). Trimming left V 8 bases short and J 9 bases short, with 11 bases between. The CDR3 contains 10 residues. CDR3 sequence reads: CAGYISEQFF. CDR3 coding DNA: TGTGCCGGTTACATCTCTGAGCAGTTCTTC.

The V gene is TRBV7-6, the J gene TRBJ2-7; TRBD1 matches at 9 bases. The V and J ends lost 6 bases and 4 bases, in that order; junction bases with no gene match: 13. Germline CDR1 and CDR2: SGHVS and FNYEAQ. This CDR3 contains 16 residues. The CDR3 protein is CASSFTSGTGIYEQYF. The CDR3 nucleotides read TGTGCCAGCAGTTTTACTTCCGGGACAGGGATTTACGAGCAGTACTTC.

Regarding this clone: Germline is not matched at one junction end, which may reflect a read error. The genes are TRBV7-7 and TRBJ2-1, with 11 bases fitting TRBD1. Germline V gene sequence: CDR1 SSHAT, CDR2 FNYEAQ (reference sequence). The CDR3 covers 16 residues. The CDR3 sequence: CASSLETGTGGSPQFF. CDR3 bases: TGTGCTAGCAGCTTAGAAACCGGGACAGGGGGATCACCGCAGTTCTTC.